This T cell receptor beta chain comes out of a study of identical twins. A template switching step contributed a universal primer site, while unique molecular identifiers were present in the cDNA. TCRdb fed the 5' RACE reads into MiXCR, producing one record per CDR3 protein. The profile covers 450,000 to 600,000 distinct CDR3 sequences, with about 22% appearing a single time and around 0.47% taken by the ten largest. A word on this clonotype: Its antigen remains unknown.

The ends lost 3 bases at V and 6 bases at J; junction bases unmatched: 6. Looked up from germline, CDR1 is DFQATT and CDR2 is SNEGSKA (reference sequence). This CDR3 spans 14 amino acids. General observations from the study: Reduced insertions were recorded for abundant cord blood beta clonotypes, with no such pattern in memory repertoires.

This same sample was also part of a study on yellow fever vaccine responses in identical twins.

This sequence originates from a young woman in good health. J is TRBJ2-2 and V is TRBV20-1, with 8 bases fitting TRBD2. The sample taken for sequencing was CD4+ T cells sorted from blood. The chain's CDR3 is CSARLAGRSGELFF. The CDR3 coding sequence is TGCAGTGCTAGGTTAGCGGGGCGGTCCGGGGAGCTGTTTTTT.